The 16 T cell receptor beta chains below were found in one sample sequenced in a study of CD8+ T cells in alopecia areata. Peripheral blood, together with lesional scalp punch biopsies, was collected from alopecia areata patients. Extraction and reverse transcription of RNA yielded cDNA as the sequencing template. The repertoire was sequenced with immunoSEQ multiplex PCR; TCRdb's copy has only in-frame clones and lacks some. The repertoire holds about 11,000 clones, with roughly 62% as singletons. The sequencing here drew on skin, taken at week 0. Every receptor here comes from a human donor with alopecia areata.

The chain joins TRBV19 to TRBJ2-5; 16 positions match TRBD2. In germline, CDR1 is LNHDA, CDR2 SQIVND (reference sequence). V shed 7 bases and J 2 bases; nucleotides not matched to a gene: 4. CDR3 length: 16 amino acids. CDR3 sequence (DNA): TGTGCCAGTACCAGGGGACTAGCGGGAGGGCAAGAGACCCAGTACTTC. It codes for CASTRGLAGGQETQYF.

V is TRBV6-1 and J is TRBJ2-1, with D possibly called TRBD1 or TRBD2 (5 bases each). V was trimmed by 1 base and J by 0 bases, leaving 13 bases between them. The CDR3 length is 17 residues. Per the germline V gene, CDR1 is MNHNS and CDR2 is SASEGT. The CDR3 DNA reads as TGTGCCAGCAGTGAAGAGGTGTGGGGGAGCTCCTACAATGAGCAGTTCTTC. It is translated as CASSEEVWGSSYNEQFF.

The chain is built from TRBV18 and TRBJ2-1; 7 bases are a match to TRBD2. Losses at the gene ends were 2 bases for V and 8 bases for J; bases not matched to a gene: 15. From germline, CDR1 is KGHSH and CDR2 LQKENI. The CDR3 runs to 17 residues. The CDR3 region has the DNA TGTGCCAGCTCACCAGTGATTATGAGACTAGCTTTAGATGAGCAGTTCTTC. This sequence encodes CASSPVIMRLALDEQFF.

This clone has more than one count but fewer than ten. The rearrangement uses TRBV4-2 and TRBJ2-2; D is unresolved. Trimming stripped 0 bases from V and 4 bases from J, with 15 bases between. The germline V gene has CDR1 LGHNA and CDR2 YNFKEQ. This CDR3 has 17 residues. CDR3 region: CASSQDRWRRGTGELFF. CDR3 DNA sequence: TGTGCCAGCAGCCAAGATCGCTGGCGGCGAGGCACCGGGGAGCTGTTTTTT.

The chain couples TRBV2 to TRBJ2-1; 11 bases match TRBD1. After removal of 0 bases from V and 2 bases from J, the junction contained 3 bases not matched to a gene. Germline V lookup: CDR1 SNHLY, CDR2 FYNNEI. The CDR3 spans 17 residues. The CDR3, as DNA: TGTGCCAGCAGTGAAGCAAGGACAGGGGGCCCCTACAATGAGCAGTTCTTC. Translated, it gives CASSEARTGGPYNEQFF.

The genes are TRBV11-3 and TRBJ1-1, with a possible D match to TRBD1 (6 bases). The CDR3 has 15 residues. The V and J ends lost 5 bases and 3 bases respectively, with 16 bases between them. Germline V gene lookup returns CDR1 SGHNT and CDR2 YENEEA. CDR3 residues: CASSRRGAGDTEAFF. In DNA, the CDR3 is TGTGCCAGCAGCCGCCGGGGGGCAGGGGACACTGAAGCTTTCTTT. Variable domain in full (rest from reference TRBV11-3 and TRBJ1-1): EAGVVQSPRYKIIEKKQPVAFWCNPISGHNTLYWYLQNLGQGPELLIRYENEEAVDDSQLPKDRFSAERLKGVDSTLKIQPAELGDSAVYLCASSRRGAGDTEAFFGQGTRLTVV.

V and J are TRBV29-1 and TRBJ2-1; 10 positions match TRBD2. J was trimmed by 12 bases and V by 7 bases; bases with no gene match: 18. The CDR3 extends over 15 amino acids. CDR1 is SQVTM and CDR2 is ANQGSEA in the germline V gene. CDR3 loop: CSAGGLAGERGRQFF. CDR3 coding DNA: TGCAGCGCCGGCGGGCTAGCGGGAGAACGAGGGCGGCAGTTCTTC.

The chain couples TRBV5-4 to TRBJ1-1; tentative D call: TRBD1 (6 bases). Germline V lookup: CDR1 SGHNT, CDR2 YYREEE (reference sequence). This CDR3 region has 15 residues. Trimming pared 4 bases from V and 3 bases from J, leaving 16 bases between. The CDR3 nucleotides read TGTGCCAGCAGCCTTTTGCACAGGGCGGACACTGAAGCTTTCTTT. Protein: CASSLLHRADTEAFF.

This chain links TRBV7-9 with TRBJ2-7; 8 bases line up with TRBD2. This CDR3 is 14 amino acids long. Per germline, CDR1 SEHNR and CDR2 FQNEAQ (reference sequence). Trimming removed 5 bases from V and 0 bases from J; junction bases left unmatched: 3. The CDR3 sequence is CASSGSGASYEQYF. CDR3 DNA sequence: TGTGCCAGCAGCGGTAGCGGGGCCTCCTACGAGCAGTACTTC. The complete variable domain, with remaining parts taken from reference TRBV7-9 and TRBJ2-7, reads DTGVSQNPRHKITKRGQNVTFRCDPISEHNRLYWYRQTLGQGPEFLTYFQNEAQLEKSRLLSDRFSAERPKGSFSTLEIQRTEQGDSAMYLCASSGSGASYEQYFGPGTRLTVT.

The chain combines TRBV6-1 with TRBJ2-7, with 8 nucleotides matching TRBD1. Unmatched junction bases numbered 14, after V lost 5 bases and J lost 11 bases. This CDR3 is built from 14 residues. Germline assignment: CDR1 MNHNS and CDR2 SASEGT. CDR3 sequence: CASSSRRTGPEEYF. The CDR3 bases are TGTGCCAGCAGTTCCCGCCGGACAGGGCCGGAAGAGTACTTC.

The CDR3 DNA reads TGTGCCATCAGTAAACGGCGGGGGGATTACACAGATACGCAGTATTTT. Translating it yields CAISKRRGDYTDTQYF. The chain couples TRBV10-3 to TRBJ2-3, with 8 positions matching TRBD2. The germline V gene has CDR1 ENHRY and CDR2 SYGVKD. Trimming cost V 5 bases and J 2 bases; bases outside gene matches: 9. The CDR3 contains 16 residues.

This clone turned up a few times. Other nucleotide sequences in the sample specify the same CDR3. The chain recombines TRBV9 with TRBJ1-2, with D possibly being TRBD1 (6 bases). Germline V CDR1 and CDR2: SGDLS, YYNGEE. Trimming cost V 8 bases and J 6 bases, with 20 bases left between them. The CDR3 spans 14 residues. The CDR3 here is CASSTGRATNGYTF. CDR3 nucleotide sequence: TGTGCCAGTTCGACAGGACGAGCTACGAATGGCTACACCTTC.

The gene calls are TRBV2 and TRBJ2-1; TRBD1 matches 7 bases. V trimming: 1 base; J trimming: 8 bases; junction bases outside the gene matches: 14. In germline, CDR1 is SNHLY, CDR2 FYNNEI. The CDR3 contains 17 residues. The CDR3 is CASSEEVRTGQHDEQFF. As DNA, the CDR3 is TGTGCCAGCAGTGAAGAAGTGAGGACAGGCCAGCACGATGAGCAGTTCTTC.

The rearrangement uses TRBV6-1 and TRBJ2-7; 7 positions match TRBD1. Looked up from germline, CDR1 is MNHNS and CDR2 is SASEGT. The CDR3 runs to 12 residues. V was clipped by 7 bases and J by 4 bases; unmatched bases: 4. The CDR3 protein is CASIGGFYEQYF. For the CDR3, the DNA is TGTGCCAGCATAGGGGGCTTTTACGAGCAGTACTTC.

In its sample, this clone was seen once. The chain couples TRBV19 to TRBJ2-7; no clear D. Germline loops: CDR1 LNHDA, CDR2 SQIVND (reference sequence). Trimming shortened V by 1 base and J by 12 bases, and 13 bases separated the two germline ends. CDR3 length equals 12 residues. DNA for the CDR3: TGTGCCAGTAGTATAGTTGACGGATCACGGTACTTC. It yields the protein CASSIVDGSRYF.

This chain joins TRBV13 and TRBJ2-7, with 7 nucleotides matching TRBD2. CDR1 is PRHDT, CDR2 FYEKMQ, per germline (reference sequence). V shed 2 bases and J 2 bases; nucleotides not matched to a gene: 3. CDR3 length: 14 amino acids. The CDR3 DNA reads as TGTGCCAGCAGCTTAAGCGGGGTTACCTACGAGCAGTACTTC. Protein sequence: CASSLSGVTYEQYF.